These 17 T cell receptor beta chains share one sample of origin, sequenced in a study of blood T cells in healthy people across ages. A J-beta primer mix and a sample-barcoded 5' primer were used in a second PCR of roughly 7 to 12 cycles. TCRdb re-analysed the 5' RACE reads in MiXCR, keeping a single row per CDR3 protein. Among approximately 900,000 distinct CDR3 sequences, around 29% were seen once, and the ten largest hold 9.5% to 13%. The same specimen was also included in a second study, on T cells of mothers and their children.

Input material: blood. These receptors came from a woman in her forties in good health.

This clonotype was recorded at least ten times. This chain uses TRBV15 with TRBJ2-1; 10 bases are shared with TRBD2. The CDR3 totals 16 residues. Germline V gene lookup returns CDR1 LNHNV and CDR2 YYDKDF (reference sequence). V trimming: 4 bases; J trimming: 6 bases; junction bases outside the gene matches: 9. CDR3 amino acids: CATSTSLAGGPNEQFF. CDR3 coding DNA: TGTGCCACCAGCACCAGTTTAGCGGGGGGCCCCAATGAGCAGTTCTTC. The full variable domain, its missing parts supplied by reference TRBV15 and TRBJ2-1, is DAMVIQNPRYQVTQFGKPVTLSCSQTLNHNVMYWYQQKSSQAPKLLFHYYDKDFNNEADTPDNFQSRRPNTSFCFLDIRSPGLGDTAMYLCATSTSLAGGPNEQFFGPGTRLTVL.

This chain connects TRBV7-6 to TRBJ2-1; 12 bases are a match to TRBD2. V dropped 5 bases and J dropped 8; count of bases not matched to a gene: 7. The CDR3 loop spans 15 amino acids. The germline CDR1 and CDR2 sequences are SGHVS and FNYEAQ. CDR3 DNA sequence: TGTGCCAGCAGCACCGGACTAGCGGGGCGGGATGAGCAGTTCTTC. Protein product: CASSTGLAGRDEQFF.

The sample holds many counts of this clonotype. This chain connects TRBV12-3 or TRBV12-4 to TRBJ2-7; TRBD1 agrees at 9 bases. This CDR3 is built from 16 residues. J was trimmed by 6 bases and V by 2 bases; bases with no gene match: 11. CDR3 loop: CASSLIIGTGFGEQYF. CDR3 sequence (DNA): TGTGCCAGCAGTTTAATCATAGGGACAGGGTTCGGCGAGCAGTACTTC.

Comments on this clonotype: Possible read error: a much larger clone is one base away. The genes are TRBV5-4 and TRBJ1-2, with a tentative D call TRBD1 (5 bases). CDR3 length: 15 residues. Germline CDR1 is SGHNT and CDR2 is YYREEE (reference sequence). The V and J ends lost 3 bases and 3 bases respectively, with 15 bases between them. CDR3 protein: CASSWGSTADYGYTF. The CDR3 DNA reads as TGTGCCAGCAGCTGGGGGTCGACGGCTGACTATGGCTACACCTTC.

Details on this clonotype: This may be a read error, as it is one base from a much larger clone. The CDR3 spells CVSSTSGQEKLFF. As DNA, the CDR3 is TGTGTCAGCAGCACGTCCGGGCAAGAAAAACTGTTTTTT. This chain uses TRBV12-3 or TRBV12-4 with TRBJ1-4; D gene unclear. This CDR3 has 13 amino acids.

The genes are TRBV4-3 and TRBJ2-7, with a weak D call TRBD1 (5 bases). The ends were cut back, 0 bases at V and 2 bases at J, with 11 bases in the middle. Germline V gene data show CDR1 as LGHNA and CDR2 as YSLEER. CDR3 length equals 15 residues. The CDR3 is CASSQDRGVTYEQYF. CDR3 nucleotides: TGCGCCAGCAGCCAAGATAGGGGCGTAACCTACGAGCAGTACTTC.

A remark on this clonotype: One base away lies a much larger clone, so this may be a sequencing read error. The J gene is TRBJ2-5, the V gene TRBV15; no clear D. The CDR3 consists of 14 residues. CDR1 and CDR2 from the germline V gene are LNHNV and YYDKDF (reference sequence). The V and J ends lost 6 bases and 0 bases respectively, with 11 bases between them. The CDR3, as DNA: TGTGCCACCAGGGGCACTCTGGACCAAGAGACCCAGTACTTC. It translates to CATRGTLDQETQYF.

Points on this clonotype: Its ends do not fully match the called genes, so a read error is possible. The V and J genes are TRBV9 and TRBJ1-4; maybe TRBD1 (6 bases). The CDR3 extends over 13 amino acids. In germline, CDR1 is SGDLS, CDR2 YYNGEE. The DNA of the CDR3 is TGTGCCAGCATGGGGGGCCGTAATGAAAAACGGTTTTTT. Its translation is CASMGGRNEKRFF.

This chain uses TRBV4-3 with TRBJ1-4, with 7 positions matching TRBD1. Germline CDR1 LGHNA, CDR2 YSLEER. With 2 bases clipped from V and 9 bases from J, the junction kept 9 bases outside the gene matches. The CDR3 has 15 residues. CDR3 amino acids: CASSQRTGVDKKLFF. Here the CDR3 DNA reads TGCGCCAGCAGCCAACGGACAGGCGTGGATAAAAAACTGTTTTTT.

Comments on this clonotype: Its ends do not fully match the called genes, so a read error is possible. V and J are TRBV6-2 or TRBV6-3 and TRBJ1-1; D unclear. Germline loops: CDR1 MNHEY, CDR2 SVGEGT. CDR3 length: 14 residues. The CDR3 DNA is TGTGCCAGCAGTTACCCCCGGGCGCGGACTGGAGCTTTCTTT. This encodes CASSYPRARTGAFF.

This clonotype was picked up a small number of times. The chain combines TRBV20-1 with TRBJ1-2; TRBD1 aligns across 10 bases. Trimming took 6 bases from V and 8 from J; bases not matched to a gene: 9. The CDR3 spans 13 residues. Germline V gene data show CDR1 as DFQATT and CDR2 as SNEGSKA (reference sequence). The CDR3 region is CSASDRGSNGYTF. CDR3 in DNA: TGCAGTGCATCGGACAGGGGGTCCAACGGCTACACCTTC.

This clonotype showed up many times. The chain has TRBV6-5 and TRBJ2-7, with 8 bases that match TRBD2. CDR1 MNHEY and CDR2 SVGAGI come from the germline V gene. This CDR3 has 16 amino acids. V lost 3 bases and J lost 0; bases outside the gene matches: 7. The CDR3 sequence: CASSYTKLAASYEQYF. The DNA for the CDR3 is TGTGCCAGCAGTTATACTAAACTAGCGGCCTCCTACGAGCAGTACTTC.

The V call is TRBV27, the J call TRBJ1-4; D call uncertain. Trimming pared 7 bases from V and 4 bases from J, leaving 13 bases between. Germline assignment: CDR1 MNHEY and CDR2 SMNVEV (reference sequence). The CDR3 covers 14 residues. The CDR3: CASKLGSNNEKLFF. The CDR3, as DNA: TGTGCCAGCAAACTGGGGTCGAATAATGAAAAACTGTTTTTT. Drawing the rest from reference TRBV27 and TRBJ1-4, the complete variable domain is EAQVTQNPRYLITVTGKKLTVTCSQNMNHEYMSWYRQDPGLGLRQIYYSMNVEVTDKGDVPEGYKVSRKEKRNFPLILESPSPNQTSLYFCASKLGSNNEKLFFGSGTQLSVL.

This chain joins TRBV7-2 and TRBJ2-3; 8 bases map to TRBD2. The V gene end was trimmed by 7 bases and the J gene end by 2 bases; junction bases not matched to a gene: 11. CDR1 and CDR2 (germline): SGHTA, FQGNSA. CDR3 length: 16 residues. CDR3 region: CASTLNGGVTTDTQYF. CDR3 DNA: TGTGCCAGCACCCTAAACGGGGGGGTAACCACAGATACGCAGTATTTT. The full variable domain, completed using reference TRBV7-2 and TRBJ2-3, is GAGVSQSPSNKVTEKGKDVELRCDPISGHTALYWYRQSLGQGLEFLIYFQGNSAPDKSGLPSDRFSAERTGGSVSTLTIQRTQQEDSAVYLCASTLNGGVTTDTQYFGPGTRLTVL.

The rearrangement links TRBV2 to TRBJ1-1; TRBD1 matches 7 bases. Germline assignment: CDR1 SNHLY and CDR2 FYNNEI. CDR3 length: 14 residues. V was pared by 5 bases and J by 2 bases, with 5 bases of the junction left unmatched. Here the CDR3 reads CASSRGLINTEAFF. CDR3 sequence (DNA): TGTGCCAGCAGTAGGGGGCTGATTAACACTGAAGCTTTCTTT.

Note on this clonotype: One end of the junction varies from germline; a read error may be responsible. This rearrangement joins TRBV20-1 to TRBJ1-2; 12 bases map to TRBD1. Germline V CDR1 and CDR2: DFQATT, SNEGSKA (reference sequence). The CDR3 sequence is 13 residues long. CDR3 residues: CGARDRGRIGYTF. In DNA, the CDR3 is TGCGGTGCCAGGGACAGGGGGCGGATAGGCTACACCTTC.

A note on this clonotype: One end of the junction fails to match germline, which may point to a read error. The chain recombines TRBV4-3 with TRBJ2-3; no clear D. The CDR3 totals 16 residues. The germline CDR1 and CDR2 sequences are LGHNA and YSLEER. This CDR3 reads CASSQDLWRSTDTQYF. CDR3 DNA: TGCGCCAGTAGCCAAGATCTTTGGCGGAGCACAGATACGCAGTATTTT.